The rows below give T cell receptor beta chains drawn from one sample of a study of beta chain features in type 1 diabetes. Data came from immunoSEQ multiplex PCR; TCRdb stores just in-frame clones and leaves some out. The table lists 100,000 to 150,000 clones, around a sixth of them singletons, with 2.6% in the top ten. The specimen was central memory CD4+ T cells from blood. The receptors stem from a man younger than 35 with type 1 diabetes. Both conserved end residues are part of each CDR3. Each record gives: clone size, V gene, D gene, J gene, CDR3 protein, CDR3 DNA. D genes are given only for firm matches. Rows may omit the clone size; those that give it use once, few, many or a size class.

.,TRBV6-1,.,TRBJ2-7,CASSTPGAYSYEQYF,TGTGCCAGCAGTACTCCAGGGGCCTACTCCTACGAGCAGTACTTC
.,TRBV28,.,TRBJ1-6,CASSSPRLKGDLPLHF,TGTGCCAGCAGTTCCCCACGATTGAAGGGGGACCTACCCCTCCACTTT
.,TRBV7-2,TRBD2,TRBJ2-2,CASSLEAHSGRASTGELFF,TGTGCCAGCAGCCTAGAAGCCCATAGCGGGAGGGCCTCGACCGGGGAGCTGTTTTTT
few,TRBV29-1,.,TRBJ1-4,CSPGTSTNEKLFF,TGCAGCCCGGGGACCTCAACTAATGAAAAACTGTTTTTT
few,TRBV12-5,.,TRBJ2-2,CASGLYAGELFF,TGTGCTAGTGGTTTGTACGCCGGGGAGCTGTTTTTT
.,TRBV30,.,TRBJ1-5,CAWSQMAGDQPQHF,TGTGCCTGGAGTCAGATGGCAGGGGATCAGCCCCAGCATTTT
.,TRBV30,.,TRBJ1-4,CAWSGGSGNPFF,TGTGCCTGGAGTGGGGGGAGTGGGAACCCGTTTTTT
.,TRBV14,.,TRBJ1-2,CASSSWGSYGYTF,TGTGCCAGCTCCTCTTGGGGGTCCTATGGCTACACCTTC
.,TRBV21-1,.,TRBJ2-1,CASTMWTAGGQFF,TGTGCCAGCACTATGTGGACTGCTGGGGGGCAGTTCTTC
.,TRBV2,.,TRBJ1-6,CASSERSPYNSPLHF,TGTGCCAGCAGTGAGAGGAGTCCCTATAATTCACCCCTCCACTTT
.,TRBV7-2,.,TRBJ1-2,CASSLAKGDYGYTF,TGTGCCAGCAGCTTAGCGAAAGGAGACTATGGCTACACCTTC
.,TRBV21-1,.,TRBJ2-3,CASSNTASMAQYF,TGTGCCAGCAGCAATACGGCGAGTATGGCGCAGTATTTT
.,TRBV29-1,TRBD2,TRBJ2-1,CSVRLAGSRNEQFF,TGCAGCGTTCGGCTAGCGGGATCTAGGAATGAGCAGTTCTTC
many,TRBV11-2,TRBD2,TRBJ2-5,CASSLELAGGRRRETQYF,TGTGCCAGCAGCTTAGAACTAGCGGGGGGCCGCCGGCGAGAGACCCAGTACTTC
few,TRBV7-2,.,TRBJ1-2,CASSQSYGYTF,TGTGCCAGCAGCCAGTCCTATGGCTACACCTTC
many,TRBV29-1,TRBD1,TRBJ2-3,CSASGTGGVDTQYF,TGCAGCGCCAGCGGGACAGGGGGAGTAGATACGCAGTATTTT
.,TRBV10-3,.,TRBJ2-6,CAISDGGTGANVLTF,TGTGCCATCAGTGACGGGGGCACTGGGGCCAACGTCCTGACTTTC
few,TRBV28,.,TRBJ2-3,CASSLGGAGTDTQYF,TGTGCCAGCAGTTTAGGAGGGGCCGGCACAGATACGCAGTATTTT
few,TRBV5-1,TRBD1,TRBJ2-3,CASSSQGAGTDTQYF,TGCGCCAGCAGCTCACAGGGGGCAGGCACAGATACGCAGTATTTT
.,TRBV6-5,TRBD1,TRBJ1-5,CASSYSGQGNQPQHF,TGTGCCAGCAGTTACTCCGGACAGGGGAATCAGCCCCAGCATTTT
few,TRBV6-5,TRBD2,TRBJ2-7,CASSLLTSGNSYEQYF,TGTGCCAGCAGTTTACTAACTAGCGGGAACTCCTACGAGCAGTACTTC
many,TRBV9,.,TRBJ2-5,CASSVAGSEETQYF,TGTGCCAGCAGCGTGGCGGGGAGTGAAGAGACCCAGTACTTC
.,TRBV7-2,TRBD2,TRBJ2-1,CASSLASGRPLNEQFF,TGTGCCAGCAGCTTAGCTAGCGGGAGGCCTTTAAATGAGCAGTTCTTC
.,TRBV27,TRBD1,TRBJ2-7,CASSPGTGHSSYEQYF,TGTGCCAGCAGCCCCGGGACAGGGCATAGCTCCTACGAGCAGTACTTC
few,TRBV2,TRBD1,TRBJ2-5,CASSKDRGVQETQYF,TGTGCCAGCAGTAAGGACAGGGGGGTCCAAGAGACCCAGTACTTC
few,TRBV30,.,TRBJ1-1,CAWSGVRTEAFF,TGTGCCTGGAGCGGAGTCCGCACTGAAGCTTTCTTT
.,TRBV5-1,TRBD2,TRBJ2-3,CASSALGTSGDTQYF,TGCGCCAGCAGCGCACTCGGGACTAGCGGAGATACGCAGTATTTT
.,TRBV2,.,TRBJ1-6,CASSVGARNSPLHF,TGTGCCAGCAGTGTAGGGGCAAGGAATTCACCCCTCCACTTT
few,TRBV2,TRBD2,TRBJ2-3,CASRGGLVLTDTQYF,TGTGCCAGCAGGGGGGGACTAGTGTTGACAGATACGCAGTATTTT
.,TRBV2,.,TRBJ2-1,CASRGDSSYNEQFF,TGTGCCAGCAGGGGGGACTCGTCCTACAATGAGCAGTTCTTC
few,TRBV5-6,TRBD2,TRBJ2-3,CASRNSGAADTQYF,TGTGCCAGCAGGAATAGCGGGGCTGCAGATACGCAGTATTTT
.,TRBV20-1,.,TRBJ2-2,CSAANTGELFF,TGCAGTGCTGCTAACACCGGGGAGCTGTTTTTT
few,TRBV2,TRBD2,TRBJ2-7,CASSLVTILLAGGYEQYF,TGTGCCAGCAGCTTAGTGACCATCCTCCTAGCGGGAGGCTACGAGCAGTACTTC
few,TRBV29-1,.,TRBJ2-7,CSARTQPAYEQYF,TGCAGCGCCCGGACACAGCCCGCCTACGAGCAGTACTTC
few,TRBV20-1,.,TRBJ1-4,CSALRGKLFF,TGCAGTGCCTTAAGGGGAAAACTGTTTTTT
.,TRBV19,TRBD1,TRBJ1-1,CASSIQARQGSTEAFF,TGTGCCAGTAGTATTCAGGCCAGACAGGGGTCCACTGAAGCTTTCTTT
few,TRBV6-1,TRBD1,TRBJ1-5,CASSWTGHQPQHF,TGTGCCAGCAGTTGGACAGGGCATCAGCCCCAGCATTTT
.,TRBV7-2,.,TRBJ2-3,CASSPRLGGPTDTQYF,TGTGCCAGCAGCCCCAGGCTGGGGGGGCCAACAGATACGCAGTATTTT
few,TRBV4-1,.,TRBJ1-2,CASSQFEGDPGYGYTF,TGCGCCAGCAGCCAATTTGAAGGGGACCCGGGGTATGGCTACACCTTC
.,TRBV7-2,.,TRBJ2-3,CASSLPQGGTQYF,TGTGCCAGCAGCCTTCCACAGGGAGGTACGCAGTATTTT
.,TRBV6-4,TRBD1,TRBJ2-1,CASSPGQGGTEQFF,TGTGCCAGCAGTCCTGGACAGGGTGGTACTGAGCAGTTCTTC
.,TRBV19,.,TRBJ2-5,CASRTGSKETQYF,TGTGCCAGTAGGACGGGTTCTAAAGAGACCCAGTACTTC